The entry below describes one T cell receptor beta chain. Its antigen remains undetermined. No qualities accompany the bases; no much larger clone lies one base away. The immunoSEQ Assay, a bias-controlled multiplex PCR, was used to amplify TCRbeta CDR3 regions from genomic DNA. The paper's processing steps were these. The number of nucleated cells in each sample was estimated from the amplification of reference gene primers within the assay. To quantify the absolute abundance of each unique TCRbeta CDR3 rearrangement, sequence reads were collapsed and filtered. For each sample, productive Simpson clonality was calculated as the square root of Simpson's diversity index over productive rearrangements. TCRdb mirrors the immuneACCESS table, restricted to in-frame sequences. Some clones are absent from its copies; in checked studies, under half trace to an unresolved V gene, and the reason for the others is unknown. The V and J calls and the clone size are those of that table, but D and trimming were determined from the DNA. Recorded for this sample are approximately 28,000 clones; 85% to 95% of them occurred a single time. Approximately 0.84% of the sample goes to the ten largest clones.

This entry comes from a study of blood T cell repertoires in COVID-19 (TCRdb year 2020). For the wider study: The collaborator samples originated in the United States, Italy and Spain and spanned the acute and convalescent phases of COVID-19. The prospective study material was composed of cDNA or gDNA derived from T cells, B-cell-depleted T cells, or PBMCs. The dataset comprised deeply sampled blood TCRbeta repertoires from subjects exposed to, actively infected with, or recovered from COVID-19. The repertoires were released in a freely available public database intended as a resource for research on the immune response to SARS-CoV-2. The samples were drawn from two sources: the first 160 participants of the ongoing ImmuneRACE study, and fewer than 1,500 subjects contributed by 6 global collaborators. The sample metadata nearly always contained a de-identified subject ID, COVID-19 status, age in years and sex. Where HLA class I and class II types were available, the types were taken from metadata supplied by the sample provider, not from assay-based typing.

In Seattle, one collaborating source enrolled patients while the infection was active and tracked those patients longitudinally over the course of disease. The collaborating institutions used their own protocols to collect whole blood in K2EDTA tubes. For TCRbeta analysis, collaborator samples were shipped as frozen whole blood, as isolated PBMCs, or as DNA extracted from either sample type. Trimming removed 1 base from V and 5 bases from J; the gene matches leave 2 bases unexplained. Sequences GTSNPN (CDR1) and SVGIG (CDR2) are obtained from the germline V gene (reference sequence). From its cysteine to its phenylalanine, the CDR3 spans 13 amino acids. Only the CDR3 DNA is retained, 39 bases long and in frame from the first base. Findings and caveats that apply to the study as a whole: The amount of clinical and demographic metadata varied by source and participant and was provided uncurated.

The chain employs TRBV30 and TRBJ1-5, with 7 bases in between that match TRBD1. This receptor was obtained from a woman in her seventies with COVID-19, enrolled during active disease. Source material: peripheral blood. The encoded CDR3 is CAWSAQGDQPQHF. The bases are TGTGCCTGGAGTGCGCAGGGGGATCAGCCCCAGCATTTT.